Reported below is one TCR beta chain. Per the authors' pipeline: By means of reference gene primer amplification, nucleated cell counts were estimated. TCRdb's copy holds only in-frame clones and misses some; the assay was immunoSEQ multiplex PCR. V, J and clone size are taken as reported in that table, and D and trimming were inferred from the DNA itself. The sample lists around 330,000 clones; approximately 90% were seen once. Followed longitudinally, the Seattle patients had been enrolled during active infection. This sample was taken from a study of blood T cell repertoires in COVID-19. About the research overall: Material from acute and convalescent COVID-19 was sourced from the United States, Italy and Spain. The cDNA or gDNA used as material had been derived from T cells, B-cell-depleted T cells, or PBMCs.

Germline values: CDR1 SEHNR, CDR2 FQNEAQ (reference sequence). The V segment lost 5 bases and the J segment 1 base; nucleotides outside the gene matches: 7. There are 16 residues in the CDR3. Sequencing was carried out using peripheral blood. The source is a woman aged 30 to 39 with COVID-19, enrolled during active disease. The chain combines TRBV7-9 with TRBJ2-2; 7 bases are a match to TRBD1. This CDR3 reads CASSGPGTVNTGELFF. CDR3 coding DNA: TGTGCCAGCAGCGGGCCAGGGACAGTGAACACCGGGGAGCTGTTTTTT.